This T cell receptor beta chain was sequenced during a study of blood T cell repertoires in COVID-19. For the study at large: Collection of acute and convalescent COVID-19 samples took place in the United States, Italy and Spain. PBMCs, B-cell-depleted T cells, or T cells provided the cDNA or gDNA that made up the material.

As originally analysed: The authors estimated nucleated cell counts from reference gene primer amplification. Clones were sequenced by immunoSEQ multiplex PCR, and TCRdb holds only the in-frame ones, with some missing. V and J calls and clone size are given by that table; D and trimming were obtained from the DNA. The sample carries approximately 200,000 clones, around 79% recorded once. This CDR3 is 12 amino acids long. A word on this clone: The germline gene is not matched at one end of the junction; a read error may be the cause.

The TCR sequence derives from a man aged 55 to 70 with active or convalescent COVID-19. The J gene is TRBJ2-7, the V gene TRBV12-3 or TRBV12-4; maybe TRBD1 (5 bases). Sequencing used peripheral blood. The CDR3 is CASSLARVEQYF. The CDR3 region has the DNA TGTGCTAGCAGTTTAGCCAGGGTGGAGCAGTACTTC.